The entry that follows covers one T cell receptor beta chain sequence. The antigen is undetermined. This sample stems from a study of cytomegalovirus exposure and HLA in healthy donors. 60 Vbeta and 13 Jbeta primers were used in PCR. TCRdb's copy holds only in-frame clones and misses some; the assay was immunoSEQ multiplex PCR. Among more than 95,000 clones, about 80% were seen once, and the ten largest hold 2.5% to 3.5%. Study conclusions and caveats: Presence/absence analyses rested on an assumption that sequencing depth was roughly uniform across donors.

The trim removed 8 bases at V and 6 bases at J, leaving 10 bases unmatched. This CDR3 contains 14 residues. Germline-derived CDR1 and CDR2 are MNHEY and SMNVEV (reference sequence). The receptor comes from a woman in her forties or fifties in good health and CMV-seronegative. The sequenced material came from PBMCs. The genes are TRBV27 and TRBJ2-1; 7 bases are shared with TRBD1. CDR3 sequence (DNA): TGTGCCAGCCACTTTAGAGGGGGCGGCAATGAGCAGTTCTTC. It codes for CASHFRGGGNEQFF.